This TCR beta chain was found in a study of radiation and T cells in renal cell carcinoma. Trimming took off 0 bases at V and 5 bases at J, with 6 bases between the two ends. From germline, CDR1 is SGHRS and CDR2 YFSETQ. The CDR3 has 14 amino acids. The time point: blood 4 weeks post-SBRT, at nephrectomy. Treatment meaning: 15 Gy SBRT to primary tumor, nephrectomy 4 weeks later. Libraries were prepared by immunoSEQ multiplex PCR; TCRdb keeps only in-frame clonotypes and omits some of them. The sample has around 140,000 clones; around nine tenths are singletons. The gene calls are TRBV5-1 and TRBJ1-6; D uncertain. This sample comprised blood, obtained from a patient whose treatment included radiotherapy and nephrectomy. The sequence was collected from a woman between 45 and 60 years old with renal cell carcinoma. Here the CDR3 reads CASSLEADNSPLHF. In DNA, the CDR3 is TGCGCCAGCAGCTTGGAGGCAGATAATTCACCCCTCCACTTT.